Shown below are 22 T cell receptor beta chains from a single sample sequenced in a study of CD8 T cells in Susac syndrome. RNA amounts of roughly 0.45 to 1 ug underwent reverse transcription with random hexamers. MiXCR, run by TCRdb on the immunoSEQ multiplex PCR reads, gives a single entry per CDR3 protein. Here the sample spans 350,000 to 550,000 distinct CDR3 sequences, approximately 85% being singletons. Material: CD8+ T cells from PBMCs. The receptors were gathered from a human donor with multiple sclerosis.

V and J are TRBV28 and TRBJ2-3; 8 bases fit TRBD2. The germline V gene encodes CDR1 MDHEN and CDR2 SYDVKM. V gave up 5 bases and J gave up 2 bases; unmatched junction bases: 6. CDR3 length: 15 amino acids. The CDR3 protein is CASSVLAGYTDTQYF. DNA of the CDR3: TGTGCCAGCAGTGTATTAGCGGGATACACAGATACGCAGTATTTT.

Concerning this clonotype: The junction does not match germline at one end; this may be a read error. V and J are TRBV15 and TRBJ1-1; D uncertain. Germline V gene sequence: CDR1 LNHNV, CDR2 YYDKDF (reference sequence). CDR3 size: 18 residues. The CDR3 sequence is CATGRGPAGYDMNTEAFF. The DNA of the CDR3 is TGTGCCACCGGCAGAGGCCCCGCGGGTTACGACATGAACACTGAAGCTTTCTTT.

This clonotype has just one count. The gene calls are TRBV11-1 and TRBJ2-2; TRBD1 agrees at 9 bases. J lost 8 bases, V lost 4 bases, and 11 bases had no gene match. The CDR3 spans 16 residues. Germline V CDR1 and CDR2: SGHAT, FQDESV (reference sequence). The CDR3 nucleotides read TGTGCCAGCAGCTCAGCGCCCCGGACAGGGGTTGGGGAGCTGTTTTTT. The encoded protein is CASSSAPRTGVGELFF. Full variable domain (missing parts from reference TRBV11-1 and TRBJ2-2): EAEVAQSPRYKITEKSQAVAFWCDPISGHATLYWYRQILGQGPELLVQFQDESVVDDSQLPKDRFSAERLKGVDSTLKIQPAELGDSAMYLCASSSAPRTGVGELFFGEGSRLTVL.

This clonotype appeared a few times. V gene TRBV7-9 combines with J gene TRBJ1-5; D gene unclear. V was trimmed by 1 base and J by 8 bases, leaving 12 bases between them. From germline, CDR1 is SEHNR and CDR2 FQNEAQ (reference sequence). CDR3 length: 14 residues. In DNA form, the CDR3 reads TGTGCCAGCAGCTTAGGAGAGGGATACGAGCCCCAGCATTTT. As protein: CASSLGEGYEPQHF.

The chain is built from TRBV7-9 and TRBJ2-3; 9 bases are a match to TRBD1. Looked up from germline, CDR1 is SEHNR and CDR2 is FQNEAQ (reference sequence). The CDR3 totals 18 residues. Trimming at V came to 0 bases and at J to 4 bases, leaving 11 bases not matched to a gene. The CDR3: CASSLANLDRGLADTQYF. The CDR3, as DNA: TGTGCCAGCAGCTTAGCGAATCTGGACAGGGGATTAGCAGATACGCAGTATTTT.

The CDR3: CSVVWGNTEAFF. For the CDR3, the DNA is TGCAGCGTTGTTTGGGGGAACACTGAAGCTTTCTTT. The chain employs TRBV29-1 and TRBJ1-1; D gene ambiguous. The germline V and J ends were trimmed by 4 bases and 1 base, with 7 bases remaining between them. Germline V lookup: CDR1 SQVTM, CDR2 ANQGSEA. The CDR3 sequence is 12 residues long. Full variable domain (remainder filled in from reference TRBV29-1 and TRBJ1-1): SAVISQKPSRDICQRGTSLTIQCQVDSQVTMMFWYRQQPGQSLTLIATANQGSEATYESGFVIDKFPISRPNLTFSTLTVSNMSPEDSSIYLCSVVWGNTEAFFGQGTRLTVV.

The chain employs TRBV5-1 and TRBJ1-5; 10 bases are a match to TRBD1. J gave up 5 bases and V 4 bases, and 6 bases lay outside the gene matches. The CDR3 runs 15 residues. Germline values: CDR1 SGHRS, CDR2 YFSETQ. The DNA of the CDR3 is TGCGCCAGCAGCCGAGGGACAGGGGATGATCAGCCCCAGCATTTT. Translated: CASSRGTGDDQPQHF. The entire variable domain, with the rest obtained from reference TRBV5-1 and TRBJ1-5, is as follows: KAGVTQTPRYLIKTRGQQVTLSCSPISGHRSVSWYQQTPGQGLQFLFEYFSETQRNKGNFPGRFSGRQFSNSRSEMNVSTLELGDSALYLCASSRGTGDDQPQHFGDGTRLSIL.

The chain carries TRBV20-1 and TRBJ2-1; 12 positions agree with TRBD2. The J segment lost 4 bases and the V segment lost 2 bases, leaving 9 bases of the junction unmatched. This CDR3 spans 17 amino acids. Germline V gene sequence: CDR1 DFQATT, CDR2 SNEGSKA (reference sequence). The CDR3 DNA follows: TGCAGTGCTAGACGTGGCCTAGCGGGGGGGCCTTACAATGAGCAGTTCTTC. It translates to CSARRGLAGGPYNEQFF.

The rearrangement uses TRBV30 and TRBJ2-7; D is uncertain. CDR1 and CDR2 (germline): GTSNPN, SVGIG (reference sequence). CDR3 size: 14 residues. V lost 1 base and J 1 base, leaving 11 bases between the germline ends. CDR3 DNA: TGTGCCTGGAGTGCCGCGTCTTATTCCTACGAGCAGTACTTC. Amino acids: CAWSAASYSYEQYF.

The genes are TRBV14 and TRBJ2-5, with D possibly matching TRBD2 (5 bases). CDR1 and CDR2 (germline): SGHDN, FVKESK. V lost 0 bases to trimming and J lost 2 bases, with 13 bases between them. There are 16 residues in the CDR3. The CDR3 is CASSQDEKGEQETQYF. Written as DNA, the CDR3 is TGTGCCAGCAGCCAAGATGAGAAGGGAGAACAAGAGACCCAGTACTTC. Complete variable domain (other parts from reference TRBV14 and TRBJ2-5): EAGVTQFPSHSVIEKGQTVTLRCDPISGHDNLYWYRRVMGKEIKFLLHFVKESKQDESGMPNNRFLAERTGGTYSTLKVQPAELEDSGVYFCASSQDEKGEQETQYFGPGTRLLVL.

The chain links TRBV27 to TRBJ1-2; no firm D call. V lost 3 bases to trimming and J lost 5 bases, with 16 bases between them. The CDR3 extends over 15 amino acids. The germline gives CDR1 MNHEY, CDR2 SMNVEV (reference sequence). CDR3 nucleotide sequence: TGTGCCAGCAGTTTCTTGTCGTCCCCGGGGTATGGCTACACCTTC. Amino acids: CASSFLSSPGYGYTF.

The chain recombines TRBV20-1 with TRBJ1-2, with a weak D call TRBD1 (5 bases). This CDR3 comprises 14 residues. V gave up 4 bases and J gave up 0 bases, with 12 bases separating them. Germline CDR1 and CDR2: DFQATT and SNEGSKA (reference sequence). CDR3 amino acids: CSAKVEGPNYGYTF. The CDR3 DNA is TGCAGTGCTAAGGTGGAGGGGCCTAACTATGGCTACACCTTC.

The chain links TRBV27 to TRBJ1-2, with a weak D call TRBD1 (6 bases). There are 12 residues in the CDR3. Per the germline V gene, CDR1 is MNHEY and CDR2 is SMNVEV (reference sequence). V gave up 7 bases and J gave up 4 bases, with 10 bases separating them. CDR3 in DNA: TGTGCCAGCATGGACAGTGGCTATGGCTACACCTTC. It codes for CASMDSGYGYTF.

V gene TRBV5-1 combines with J gene TRBJ2-2; no definite D call. Germline lookup yields CDR1 SGHRS and CDR2 YFSETQ. The CDR3 has 13 amino acids. Trimming stripped 1 base from V and 8 bases from J, with 9 bases between. The CDR3 DNA is TGCGCCAGCAGCTTGAGGTTTGGTGGGGAGCTGTTTTTT. Encoded protein: CASSLRFGGELFF.

The J gene is TRBJ2-4, the V gene TRBV27; D is ambiguous. V lost 6 bases to trimming and J lost 8 bases, with 14 bases between them. The CDR3 runs 13 residues. Germline loops: CDR1 MNHEY, CDR2 SMNVEV (reference sequence). The CDR3 protein is CASRDLWGDIQYF. DNA for the CDR3: TGTGCCAGCAGGGACCTCTGGGGTGACATTCAGTACTTC.

This clonotype was counted once. The genes are TRBV4-1 and TRBJ2-7; D tentatively reads TRBD1 or TRBD2 (5 bases each). The CDR3 covers 14 residues. Germline CDR1 and CDR2: MGHRA and YSYEKL. The V end lost 0 bases, the J end lost 3 bases, and 9 bases lay between the germline ends. CDR3 DNA: TGCGCCAGCAGCCAAGAGTCAGGGAGCTACGAGCAGTACTTC. Protein sequence: CASSQESGSYEQYF.

This rearrangement joins TRBV7-8 to TRBJ2-3; possibly TRBD2 for D (5 bases). V was trimmed by 4 bases and J by 0 bases, leaving 17 bases between them. The CDR3 consists of 17 residues. Per the germline V gene, CDR1 is SGHVS and CDR2 is FQNEAQ. The CDR3 DNA reads as TGTGCCAGCAGCTCATCCATGCGGGTACTAAGCACAGATACGCAGTATTTT. Its translation is CASSSSMRVLSTDTQYF. Full variable domain (missing parts from reference TRBV7-8 and TRBJ2-3): GAGVSQSPRYKVAKRGQDVALRCDPISGHVSLFWYQQALGQGPEFLTYFQNEAQLDKSGLPSDRFFAERPEGSVSTLKIQRTQQEDSAVYLCASSSSMRVLSTDTQYFGPGTRLTVL.

This rearrangement joins TRBV24-1 to TRBJ2-1; tentative D call: TRBD1 (6 bases). With 3 bases removed from V and 0 bases from J, the gap between germline ends came to 11 bases. Germline V gene lookup returns CDR1 KGHDR and CDR2 SFDVKD. The CDR3 is 16 residues long. The CDR3 sequence: CATSDLRGSSYNEQFF. In nucleotides, the CDR3 is TGTGCCACCAGTGATCTAAGGGGGAGCTCCTACAATGAGCAGTTCTTC.

The chain combines TRBV12-3 or TRBV12-4 with TRBJ2-7, with 7 bases lining up with TRBD1. The CDR3 length is 16 residues. V shed 2 bases, J shed 1 base, and the junction held 8 bases outside the gene matches. The CDR3 nucleotides are TGTGCCAGCAGTTTATTAGGGGGCTGGAAATCCTACGAGCAGTACTTC. It encodes CASSLLGGWKSYEQYF.

As concerns this clonotype: Relative to the germline gene, one junction end is altered; a read error may explain this. The chain is built from TRBV7-9 and TRBJ1-1; no clear D. Germline V gene lookup returns CDR1 SEHNR and CDR2 FQNEAQ (reference sequence). The CDR3 runs to 13 residues. The CDR3 here is CASSLGPGPEVFF. CDR3 nucleotides: TGTGCCAGCAGCCTGGGTCCGGGCCCCGAAGTTTTCTTT.

This chain uses TRBV7-9 with TRBJ2-1, with 7 positions matching TRBD2. Trimming at V came to 4 bases and at J to 0 bases, leaving 3 bases not matched to a gene. The CDR3 contains 15 residues. From germline, CDR1 is SEHNR and CDR2 FQNEAQ (reference sequence). As DNA, the CDR3 is TGTGCCAGCAGCTCTAGGGACTACTCCTACAATGAGCAGTTCTTC. Encoded protein: CASSSRDYSYNEQFF.

The chain carries TRBV6-5 and TRBJ1-5; no firm D call. The CDR3 has 17 residues. Germline CDR1 and CDR2: MNHEY and SVGAGI. V lost 0 bases and J 1 base, leaving 13 bases between the germline ends. Here the CDR3 reads CASSYSKTRWSNQPQHF. CDR3 nucleotide sequence: TGTGCCAGCAGTTACTCGAAGACACGCTGGAGCAATCAGCCCCAGCATTTT.